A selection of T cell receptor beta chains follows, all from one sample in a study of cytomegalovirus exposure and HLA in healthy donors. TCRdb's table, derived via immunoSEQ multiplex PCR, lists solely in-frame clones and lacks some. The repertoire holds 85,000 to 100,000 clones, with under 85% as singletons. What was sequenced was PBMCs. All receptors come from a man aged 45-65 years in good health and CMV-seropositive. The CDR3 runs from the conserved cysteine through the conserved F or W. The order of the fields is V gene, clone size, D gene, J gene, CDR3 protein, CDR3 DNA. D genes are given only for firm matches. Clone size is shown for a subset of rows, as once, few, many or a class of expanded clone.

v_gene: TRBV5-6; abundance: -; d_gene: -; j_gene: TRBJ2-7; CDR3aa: CASSLGGGGYEQYF; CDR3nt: TGTGCCAGCAGCTTGGGGGGCGGTGGCTACGAGCAGTACTTC
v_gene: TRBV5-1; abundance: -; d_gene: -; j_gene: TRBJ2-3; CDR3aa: CASSLYRENTDTQYF; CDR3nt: TGCGCCAGCAGCTTATACAGGGAAAACACAGATACGCAGTATTTT
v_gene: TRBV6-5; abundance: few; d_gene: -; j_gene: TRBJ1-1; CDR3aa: CASQGNTEAFF; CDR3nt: TGTGCCAGCCAGGGTAACACTGAAGCTTTCTTT
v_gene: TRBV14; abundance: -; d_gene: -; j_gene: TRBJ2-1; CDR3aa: CASSRFQGSAYNEQFF; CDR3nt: TGTGCCAGCAGCCGATTCCAGGGGTCTGCCTACAATGAGCAGTTCTTC
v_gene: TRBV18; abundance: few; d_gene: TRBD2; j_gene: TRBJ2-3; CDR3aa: CAVTSSGGSTDTQYF; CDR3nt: TGTGCCGTCACTTCTAGCGGGGGGTCCACAGATACGCAGTATTTT
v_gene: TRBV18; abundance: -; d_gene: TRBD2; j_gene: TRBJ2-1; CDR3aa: CASSPLSPAIAGSSYNEQFF; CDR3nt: TGTGCCAGCTCACCACTTTCCCCTGCGATAGCGGGTAGCTCCTACAATGAGCAGTTCTTC
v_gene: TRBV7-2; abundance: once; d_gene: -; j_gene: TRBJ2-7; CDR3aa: CASSSGQAPSYEQYF; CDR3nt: TGTGCCAGCAGCTCAGGTCAGGCGCCCTCCTACGAGCAGTACTTC
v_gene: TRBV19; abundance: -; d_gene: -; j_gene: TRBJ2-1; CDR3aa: CAPPPQNRVGLF; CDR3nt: TGTGCCCCTCCACCCCAAAACAGGGTGGGTCTCTTC
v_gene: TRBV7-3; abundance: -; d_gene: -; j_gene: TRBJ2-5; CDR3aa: CASASSDTRLQETQYF; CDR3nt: TGTGCCAGCGCGTCATCGGACACTCGATTACAAGAGACCCAGTACTTC
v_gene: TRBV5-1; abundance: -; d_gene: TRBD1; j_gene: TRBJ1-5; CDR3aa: CASSLQGTEGNQPQHF; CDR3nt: TGCGCCAGCAGCTTGCAAGGGACAGAGGGGAATCAGCCCCAGCATTTT
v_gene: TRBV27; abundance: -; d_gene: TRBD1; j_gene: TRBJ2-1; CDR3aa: CASTGQGSYNEQFF; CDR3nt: TGTGCCAGCACTGGACAGGGGTCCTACAATGAGCAGTTCTTC
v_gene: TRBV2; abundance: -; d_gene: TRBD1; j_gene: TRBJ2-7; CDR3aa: CASIKDRITYEQYF; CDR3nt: TGTGCCAGCATTAAGGACAGGATTACCTACGAGCAGTACTTC
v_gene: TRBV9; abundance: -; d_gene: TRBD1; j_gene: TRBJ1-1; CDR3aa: CASSATGGTEAFF; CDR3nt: TGTGCCAGCAGCGCTACAGGGGGAACTGAAGCTTTCTTT
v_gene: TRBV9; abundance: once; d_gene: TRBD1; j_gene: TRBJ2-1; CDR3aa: CASSVRVTGTGSYNEQFF; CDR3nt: TGTGCCAGCAGCGTTAGGGTCACCGGGACAGGATCCTACAATGAGCAGTTCTTC
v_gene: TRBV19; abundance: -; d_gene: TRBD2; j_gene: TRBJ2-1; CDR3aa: CASSNRGGAYNEQFF; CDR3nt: TGTGCCAGTAGCAATCGGGGGGGGGCCTACAATGAGCAGTTCTTC
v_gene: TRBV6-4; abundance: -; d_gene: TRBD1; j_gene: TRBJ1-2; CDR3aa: CASSERTGANYGYTF; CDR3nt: TGTGCCAGCAGTGAAAGGACAGGGGCCAACTATGGCTACACCTTC
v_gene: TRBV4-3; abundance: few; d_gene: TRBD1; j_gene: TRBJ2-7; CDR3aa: CASSQDAQGYEQYF; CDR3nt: TGCGCCAGCAGCCAAGACGCACAGGGGTACGAGCAGTACTTC
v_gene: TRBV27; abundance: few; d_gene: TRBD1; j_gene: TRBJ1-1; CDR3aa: CASSLRVGQGVTEAFF; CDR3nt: TGTGCCAGCAGTTTGAGGGTAGGACAGGGTGTCACTGAAGCTTTCTTT
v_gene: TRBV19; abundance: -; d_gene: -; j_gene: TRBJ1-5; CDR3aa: CASSPGLKNQPQHF; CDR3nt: TGTGCCAGTAGCCCAGGGCTCAAAAATCAGCCCCAGCATTTT
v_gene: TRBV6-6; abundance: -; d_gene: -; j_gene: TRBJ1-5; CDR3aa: CASSYSADQPQHF; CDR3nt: TGTGCCAGCAGTTACTCAGCGGATCAGCCCCAGCATTTT
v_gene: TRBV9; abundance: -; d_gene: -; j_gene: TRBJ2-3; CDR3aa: CASSVDSYGGLTDTQYF; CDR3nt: TGTGCCAGCAGCGTCGACAGTTACGGGGGTCTCACAGATACGCAGTATTTT
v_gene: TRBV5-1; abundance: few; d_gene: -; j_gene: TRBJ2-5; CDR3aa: CASSLKDWEETQYF; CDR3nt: TGCGCCAGCAGCTTGAAGGACTGGGAAGAGACCCAGTACTTC
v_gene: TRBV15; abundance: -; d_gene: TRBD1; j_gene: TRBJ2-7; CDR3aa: CATSSGDRDTYEQYF; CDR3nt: TGTGCCACCAGCTCTGGGGACAGGGATACCTACGAGCAGTACTTC
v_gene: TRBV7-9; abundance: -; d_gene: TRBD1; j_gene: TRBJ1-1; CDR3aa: CASSPGTANTEAFF; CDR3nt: TGTGCCAGCAGCCCCGGGACAGCTAACACTGAAGCTTTCTTT
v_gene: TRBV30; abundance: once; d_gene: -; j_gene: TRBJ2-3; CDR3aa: CAWSVGRTDTQYF; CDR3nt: TGTGCCTGGAGTGTAGGGAGGACAGATACGCAGTATTTT
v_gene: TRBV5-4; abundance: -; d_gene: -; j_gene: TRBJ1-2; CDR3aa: CASKGSGDWNGYTF; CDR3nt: TGTGCCAGCAAAGGGTCGGGGGATTGGAATGGCTACACCTTC
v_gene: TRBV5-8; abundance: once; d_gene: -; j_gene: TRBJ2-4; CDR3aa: CASSSRQELAKNIQYF; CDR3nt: TGTGCCAGCAGCTCACGACAGGAGCTAGCCAAAAACATTCAGTACTTC
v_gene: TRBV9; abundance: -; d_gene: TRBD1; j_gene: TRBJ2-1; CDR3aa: CASSTRQGNEFNEQFF; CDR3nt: TGTGCCAGCAGCACCAGACAGGGGAATGAATTCAATGAGCAGTTCTTC